The sequence of this T cell receptor beta chain was determined in a study of blood T cell repertoires in COVID-19. Germline CDR1 is SQVTM and CDR2 is ANQGSEA. The CDR3 extends over 13 amino acids. Trimming took off 4 bases at V and 2 bases at J, with 10 bases between the two ends. Measured with immunoSEQ multiplex PCR; TCRdb has only the in-frame clones, and not every one. The sample lists hundreds of thousands of clones, more than 70% occurring once. Sequencing used PBMCs or T cells enriched from blood (not recorded which). This chain uses TRBV29-1 with TRBJ2-3; maybe TRBD2 (5 bases). This clonotype was sampled from a man in his forties in a cohort exposed to, infected with or recovered from COVID-19 (not recorded which). The CDR3 here is CSVAGGFTDTQYF. In DNA form, the CDR3 reads TGCAGCGTTGCCGGAGGATTCACAGATACGCAGTATTTT.